The 27 T cell receptor beta chains listed next were all sequenced from one sample in a study of Ad26.COV2.S vaccination and SARS-CoV-2 variants. TCRdb's copy holds only in-frame clones and misses some; the assay was immunoSEQ multiplex PCR. Of 410,000 or so clones listed, roughly 90% are singletons. Stated treatment: 19 received Ad26.COV2.S at low or high dose, single or two shots; about 5 received placebo; per-sample allocation not given. Specimen acquisition occurred on day 63 following the initial vaccine or placebo injection. The sample here was peripheral blood, taken in a trial of Ad26.COV2.S vaccine versus placebo. All receptors derive from a person aged 18-60 years who received the Ad26.COV2.S COVID-19 vaccine or a placebo.

This chain connects TRBV28 to TRBJ2-1; 7 bases fit TRBD1. V shed 4 bases, J shed 10 bases, and the junction held 4 bases outside the gene matches. This CDR3 has 12 residues. Germline CDR1 is MDHEN and CDR2 is SYDVKM. CDR3 DNA sequence: TGTGCCAGCAGTTGGCTGGACAGGGAGCAGTTCTTC. Translating gives CASSWLDREQFF.

V is TRBV7-9 and J is TRBJ1-3, with no clear D. The V end lost 2 bases, the J end lost 7 bases, and 9 bases lay between the germline ends. CDR3 length equals 13 residues. In germline, CDR1 is SEHNR, CDR2 FQNEAQ (reference sequence). For the CDR3, the DNA is TGTGCCAGCAGCTTAAAAGATTTCAACACCATATATTTT. Translated: CASSLKDFNTIYF.

The J gene is TRBJ1-1, the V gene TRBV7-9; D is uncertain. The V end lost 1 base, the J end lost 2 bases, and 8 bases lay between the germline ends. The CDR3 spans 14 residues. Germline assignment: CDR1 SEHNR and CDR2 FQNEAQ (reference sequence). The CDR3 is CASSLGGVNTEAFF. In DNA, the CDR3 is TGTGCCAGCAGCTTAGGAGGAGTAAACACTGAAGCTTTCTTT.

J is TRBJ1-1 and V is TRBV4-3; a weak D match, TRBD1 (5 bases). This CDR3 is built from 14 residues. Between the trimmed V and J ends, which lost 5 bases and 1 base, there was a span of 11 bases. Germline V CDR1 and CDR2: LGHNA, YSLEER. As DNA, the CDR3 is TGCGCCAGCAGCTTCGGGACCCGGAACACTGAAGCTTTCTTT. Amino acids: CASSFGTRNTEAFF.

V is TRBV7-6 and J is TRBJ2-1; the match to TRBD2 covers 10 bases. V trimming: 5 bases; J trimming: 8 bases; junction bases outside the gene matches: 18. The germline V gene encodes CDR1 SGHVS and CDR2 FNYEAQ. This CDR3 spans 18 amino acids. The CDR3, as DNA: TGTGCCAGCAGCACCCCCGTGGGCCTAGCGGGGGACGCGTATGAGCAGTTCTTC. As protein: CASSTPVGLAGDAYEQFF.

CDR3 residues: CASSQAVSEQFF. The CDR3, as DNA: TGTGCCAGCAGCCAAGCCGTTTCTGAGCAGTTCTTC. This chain links TRBV3-1 (or the pseudogene TRBV3-2) with TRBJ2-1; D uncertain. CDR3 length: 12 amino acids. V lost 1 base and J lost 9, with 7 bases in between. From germline, CDR1 is LGHDT and CDR2 YNNKEL (reference sequence).

The chain recombines TRBV5-5 with TRBJ2-7, with TRBD2 matching 8 bases. The ends lost 4 bases at V and 2 bases at J; junction bases unmatched: 8. CDR3 length: 15 amino acids. Per the germline V gene, CDR1 is SGHKS and CDR2 is YYEKEE (reference sequence). CDR3 nucleotide sequence: TGTGCCAGCAGCCCATCGACTAGCGACACCTACGAGCAGTACTTC. Amino acids: CASSPSTSDTYEQYF.

This chain joins TRBV9 and TRBJ1-3; maybe TRBD1 (5 bases). This CDR3 contains 14 residues. Trimming left V 0 bases short and J 3 bases short, with 7 bases between. Germline loops: CDR1 SGDLS, CDR2 YYNGEE. Here the CDR3 reads CASSVEQGGNTIYF. The CDR3, as DNA: TGTGCCAGCAGCGTAGAGCAGGGTGGAAACACCATATATTTT.

The chain combines TRBV18 with TRBJ2-7; the match to TRBD1 covers 7 bases. The CDR3 sequence is 14 residues long. Germline V gives CDR1 KGHSH, CDR2 LQKENI. V shed 4 bases, J shed 4 bases, and the junction held 7 bases outside the gene matches. This CDR3 is CASSLDRVWYEQYF. For the CDR3, the DNA is TGTGCCAGCTCACTAGACAGGGTGTGGTACGAGCAGTACTTC. Looking up the rest from reference TRBV18 and TRBJ2-7 gives the full variable domain: NAGVMQNPRHLVRRRGQEARLRCSPMKGHSHVYWYRQLPEEGLKFMVYLQKENIIDESGMPKERFSAEFPKEGPSILRIQQVVRGDSAAYFCASSLDRVWYEQYFGPGTRLTVT.

The chain couples TRBV7-8 to TRBJ2-7; 7 bases line up with TRBD1. CDR3 size: 16 residues. With V trimmed by 5 bases and J by 0 bases, 10 bases remained unmatched. CDR1 SGHVS and CDR2 FQNEAQ come from the germline V gene. CDR3 amino acids: CASSPVVTGSSYEQYF. The CDR3, as DNA: TGTGCCAGCAGCCCAGTCGTGACAGGGAGCTCCTACGAGCAGTACTTC. The full variable domain, its missing parts supplied by reference TRBV7-8 and TRBJ2-7, is GAGVSQSPRYKVAKRGQDVALRCDPISGHVSLFWYQQALGQGPEFLTYFQNEAQLDKSGLPSDRFFAERPEGSVSTLKIQRTQQEDSAVYLCASSPVVTGSSYEQYFGPGTRLTVT.

The V gene is TRBV11-2, the J gene TRBJ2-1; 9 positions match TRBD2. The germline gives CDR1 SGHAT, CDR2 FQNNGV. This CDR3 contains 19 residues. The V segment lost 8 bases and the J segment 1 base; nucleotides outside the gene matches: 18. Written as DNA, the CDR3 is TGTGCCAGCTCAAAGGCGGTAGGTAGCGGGAGATTTTCCTACAATGAGCAGTTCTTC. Translating it yields CASSKAVGSGRFSYNEQFF.

Comment on this clone: The junction shows a germline mismatch at one end, possibly a read error. V and J are TRBV2 and TRBJ2-5; D is unresolved. Per germline, CDR1 SNHLY and CDR2 FYNNEI. The CDR3 spans 11 residues. The CDR3 sequence: CASREEETQYF. CDR3 in DNA: TGTGCCAGCAGGGAAGAAGAGACCCAGTACTTC.

The CDR3 protein is CASSFTGTSGSTDTQYF. The CDR3 DNA sequence: TGTGCCAGCAGTTTCACCGGGACTAGCGGGAGCACAGATACGCAGTATTTT. The chain couples TRBV6-2 or TRBV6-3 to TRBJ2-3; 12 bases agree with TRBD2. V was clipped by 4 bases and J by 0 bases; unmatched bases: 5. The CDR3 has 17 amino acids. Per the germline V gene, CDR1 is MNHEY and CDR2 is SVGEGT.

The DNA for the CDR3 is TGTGCCAGCAGTGAACTTAGCAGGACTGCTGGAAACACCATATATTTT. It translates to CASSELSRTAGNTIYF. The chain uses TRBV25-1 and TRBJ1-3; D call uncertain. The CDR3 is 16 amino acids. Germline V gene data show CDR1 as MGHDK and CDR2 as SYGVNS. V lost 2 bases to trimming and J lost 2 bases, with 13 bases between them.

The CDR3 protein is CASSLESQGPAKNIQYF. CDR3 nucleotide sequence: TGTGCCAGCAGCTTAGAATCACAGGGGCCCGCCAAAAACATTCAGTACTTC. V gene TRBV11-3 combines with J gene TRBJ2-4, with TRBD1 matching 7 bases. Losses at the gene ends were 0 bases for V and 1 base for J; bases not matched to a gene: 6. The CDR3 contains 17 residues. Germline V gene sequence: CDR1 SGHNT, CDR2 YENEEA. The full variable domain, its missing parts supplied by reference TRBV11-3 and TRBJ2-4, is EAGVVQSPRYKIIEKKQPVAFWCNPISGHNTLYWYLQNLGQGPELLIRYENEEAVDDSQLPKDRFSAERLKGVDSTLKIQPAELGDSAVYLCASSLESQGPAKNIQYFGAGTRLSVL.

V and J are TRBV9 and TRBJ2-1; 7 positions match TRBD2. The length of the CDR3 is 19 residues. V was clipped by 0 bases and J by 0 bases; unmatched bases: 12. Germline V gene data show CDR1 as SGDLS and CDR2 as YYNGEE. The CDR3, as DNA: TGTGCCAGCAGCGTAGAATCTTCCTACTCTAGCGGCTCCTACAATGAGCAGTTCTTC. Translation gives CASSVESSYSSGSYNEQFF.

This clone was detected a few times. This chain connects TRBV3-1 (or the pseudogene TRBV3-2) to TRBJ2-1; D not resolved. The CDR3 consists of 11 residues. V was pared by 1 base and J by 15 bases, with 10 bases between. Germline CDR1 and CDR2: LGHDT and YNNKEL (reference sequence). The CDR3 sequence is CASSQGERGFF. The CDR3 DNA follows: TGTGCCAGCAGCCAAGGTGAGCGCGGGTTCTTC.

The CDR3 DNA reads TGTGCCAGCACTAACACGGAGGACACCATATATTTT. Encoded protein: CASTNTEDTIYF. The chain joins TRBV2 to TRBJ1-3, with no clear D. V lost 7 bases and J lost 8, with 12 bases in between. The CDR3 contains 12 residues. CDR1 SNHLY and CDR2 FYNNEI come from the germline V gene.

V is TRBV10-3 and J is TRBJ2-2; D is undetermined. Germline V gene data show CDR1 as ENHRY and CDR2 as SYGVKD. Between the trimmed V and J ends, which lost 3 bases and 1 base, there was a span of 3 bases. CDR3 length: 13 residues. CDR3 in DNA: TGTGCCATCAGTGACAAGAACACCGGGGAGCTGTTTTTT. Translation: CAISDKNTGELFF.

The CDR3 sequence: CASSPRDRPYNEQFF. The DNA of the CDR3 is TGTGCCAGCAGTCCCCGGGACAGGCCCTACAATGAGCAGTTCTTC. This chain uses TRBV28 with TRBJ2-1, with 8 bases matching TRBD1. This CDR3 region has 15 residues. Germline CDR1 is MDHEN and CDR2 is SYDVKM. The V segment lost 5 bases and the J segment 2 bases; nucleotides outside the gene matches: 5.

This clone was picked up one time. V is TRBV18 and J is TRBJ2-1; 7 positions agree with TRBD2. The CDR3 runs to 16 residues. Germline-derived CDR1 and CDR2 are KGHSH and LQKENI. The V and J ends lost 0 bases and 2 bases, in that order; junction bases with no gene match: 4. In nucleotides, the CDR3 is TGTGCCAGCTCACCACCCACGGGGAGGGCCTACAATGAGCAGTTCTTC. It yields the protein CASSPPTGRAYNEQFF. The full variable domain, its missing parts supplied by reference TRBV18 and TRBJ2-1, is NAGVMQNPRHLVRRRGQEARLRCSPMKGHSHVYWYRQLPEEGLKFMVYLQKENIIDESGMPKERFSAEFPKEGPSILRIQQVVRGDSAAYFCASSPPTGRAYNEQFFGPGTRLTVL.

The V call is TRBV5-1, the J call TRBJ1-6; D is possibly TRBD1 (5 bases). Trimming took off 6 bases at V and 6 bases at J, with 10 bases between the two ends. There are 13 residues in the CDR3. Germline V gene data show CDR1 as SGHRS and CDR2 as YFSETQ. CDR3 sequence reads: CASKLGVNSPLHF. The DNA for the CDR3 is TGCGCCAGCAAACTAGGGGTTAATTCACCCCTCCACTTT.

This clone was seen a handful of times. This rearrangement joins TRBV4-1 to TRBJ1-1; D is uncertain. V was pared by 1 base and J by 1 base, with 7 bases between. The CDR3 length is 14 residues. CDR1 is MGHRA and CDR2 is YSYEKL in the germline V gene. CDR3: CASSQGLGNTEAFF. The CDR3 DNA reads TGCGCCAGCAGCCAAGGACTGGGGAACACTGAAGCTTTCTTT.

The chain links TRBV5-6 to TRBJ2-2; 9 nucleotides agree with TRBD1. The V segment lost 1 base and the J segment 4 bases; nucleotides outside the gene matches: 8. This CDR3 region has 17 residues. The V gene's germline CDR1 is SGHDT and CDR2 YYEEEE. The CDR3 sequence: CASSLFGTGSVTGELFF. In nucleotides, the CDR3 is TGTGCCAGCAGCTTGTTTGGGACAGGGAGTGTCACCGGGGAGCTGTTTTTT.

This clone has just a few counts. This chain uses TRBV14 with TRBJ1-1; weak D call: TRBD1 (5 bases). CDR3 length: 15 residues. Germline V gene sequence: CDR1 SGHDN, CDR2 FVKESK. Trimming removed 1 base from V and 6 bases from J, with 15 bases in between. Here the CDR3 reads CASSQVRAQGAEAFF. The CDR3 nucleotides read TGTGCCAGCAGCCAAGTAAGGGCCCAAGGGGCTGAAGCTTTCTTT.

The rearrangement uses TRBV24-1 and TRBJ2-2; TRBD2 is a possible D gene (7 bases). The CDR3 consists of 16 residues. V was trimmed by 3 bases and J by 5 bases, leaving 15 bases between them. The germline V gene has CDR1 KGHDR and CDR2 SFDVKD. CDR3 nucleotides: TGTGCCACCAGTGATCCGGGGGGCGTGGTAACCGGGGAGCTGTTTTTT. It encodes CATSDPGGVVTGELFF.

This clone was recorded once. The V and J genes are TRBV7-9 and TRBJ2-1; TRBD1 agrees at 10 bases. Trimming removed 5 bases from V and 14 bases from J; junction bases left unmatched: 6. The CDR3 is made up of 12 amino acids. Per the germline V gene, CDR1 is SEHNR and CDR2 is FQNEAQ (reference sequence). The CDR3: CASSDRGLSEFF. The CDR3 region has the DNA TGTGCCAGCAGCGACAGGGGGCTAAGTGAGTTCTTC.